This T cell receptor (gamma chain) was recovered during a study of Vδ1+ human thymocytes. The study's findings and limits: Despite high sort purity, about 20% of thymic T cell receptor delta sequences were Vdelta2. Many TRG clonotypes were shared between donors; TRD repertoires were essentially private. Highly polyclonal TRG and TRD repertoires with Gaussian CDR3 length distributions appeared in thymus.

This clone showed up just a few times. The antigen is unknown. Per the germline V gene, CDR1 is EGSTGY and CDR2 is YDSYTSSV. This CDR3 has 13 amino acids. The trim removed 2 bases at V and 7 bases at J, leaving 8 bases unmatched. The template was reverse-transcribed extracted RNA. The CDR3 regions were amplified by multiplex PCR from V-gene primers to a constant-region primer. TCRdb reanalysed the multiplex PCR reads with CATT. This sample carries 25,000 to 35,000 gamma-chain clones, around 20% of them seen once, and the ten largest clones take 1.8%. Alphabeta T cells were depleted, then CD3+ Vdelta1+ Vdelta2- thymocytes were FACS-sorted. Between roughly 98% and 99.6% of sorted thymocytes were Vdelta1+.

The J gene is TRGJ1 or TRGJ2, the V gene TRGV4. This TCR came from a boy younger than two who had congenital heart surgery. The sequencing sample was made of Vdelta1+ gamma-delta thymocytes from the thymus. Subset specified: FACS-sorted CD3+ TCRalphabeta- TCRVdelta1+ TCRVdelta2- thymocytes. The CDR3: CATWDALGYKKLF. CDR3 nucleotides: TGTGCCACCTGGGATGCGTTAGGGTATAAGAAACTCTTT.